The entry that follows covers one T cell receptor (beta chain) sequence. The antigen remains unidentified. TCRdb's table, derived via immunoSEQ multiplex PCR, lists solely in-frame clones and lacks some. Among about 170,000 clones listed, roughly nine tenths were seen once. This sample was included in a study of T cell responses to AZD1222 COVID-19 vaccine. Study findings and constraints: Two AZD1222 administrations were followed by greater Spike-specific TCR breadth and depth.

This sequence originates from an adult in good health. The sample in question was peripheral blood, obtained on day 0 of AZD1222 vaccination.

CDR3 coding DNA: TGTGCCAGCGGCAACACGGGAAATGAAAAACTGTTTTTT. Its protein is CASGNTGNEKLFF. The chain combines TRBV5-4 with TRBJ1-4; D is ambiguous. The CDR3 has 13 amino acids. Trimming removed 7 bases from V and 5 bases from J, with 12 bases in between. Germline CDR1 is SGHNT and CDR2 is YYREEE (reference sequence).